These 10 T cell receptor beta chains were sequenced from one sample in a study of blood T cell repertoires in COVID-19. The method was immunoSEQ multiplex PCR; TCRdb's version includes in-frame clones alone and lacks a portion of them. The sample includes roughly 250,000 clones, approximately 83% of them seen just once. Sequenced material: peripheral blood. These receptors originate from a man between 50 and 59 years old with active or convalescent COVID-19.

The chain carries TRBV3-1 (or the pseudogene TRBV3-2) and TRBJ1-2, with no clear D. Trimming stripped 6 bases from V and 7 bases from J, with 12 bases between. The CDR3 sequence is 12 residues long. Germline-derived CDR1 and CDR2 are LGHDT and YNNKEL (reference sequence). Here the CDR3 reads CASRSTESGYTF. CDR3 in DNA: TGTGCCAGCAGGTCGACGGAGAGTGGCTACACCTTC.

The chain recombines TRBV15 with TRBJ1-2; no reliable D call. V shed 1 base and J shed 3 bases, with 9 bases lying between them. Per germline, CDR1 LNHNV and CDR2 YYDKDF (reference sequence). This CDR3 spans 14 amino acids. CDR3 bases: TGTGCCACCAGCAGAGGCGGCGGCGACTATGGCTACACCTTC. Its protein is CATSRGGGDYGYTF.

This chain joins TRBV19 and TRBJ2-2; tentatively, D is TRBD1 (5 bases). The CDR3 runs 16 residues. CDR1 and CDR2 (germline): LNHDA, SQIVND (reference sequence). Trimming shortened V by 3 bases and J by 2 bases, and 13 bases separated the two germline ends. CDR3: CASSIRQGLNTGELFF. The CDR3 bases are TGTGCCAGTAGTATTAGGCAGGGATTAAACACCGGGGAGCTGTTTTTT.

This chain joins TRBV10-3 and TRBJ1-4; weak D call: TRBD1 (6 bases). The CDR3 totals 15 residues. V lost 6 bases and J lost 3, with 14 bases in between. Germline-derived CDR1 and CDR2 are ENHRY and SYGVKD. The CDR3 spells CAISDGAGANEKLFF. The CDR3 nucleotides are TGTGCCATCAGCGACGGGGCAGGGGCTAATGAAAAACTGTTTTTT.

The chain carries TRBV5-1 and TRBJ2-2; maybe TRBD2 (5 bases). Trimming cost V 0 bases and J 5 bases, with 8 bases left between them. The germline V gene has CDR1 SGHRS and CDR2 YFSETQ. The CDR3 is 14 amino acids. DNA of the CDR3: TGCGCCAGCAGCTTGGGCGGGTTTACCGGGGAGCTGTTTTTT. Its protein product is CASSLGGFTGELFF.

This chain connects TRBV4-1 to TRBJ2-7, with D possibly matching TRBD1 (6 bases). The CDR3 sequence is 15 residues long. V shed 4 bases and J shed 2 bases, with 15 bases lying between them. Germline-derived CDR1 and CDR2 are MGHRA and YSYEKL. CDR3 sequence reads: CASSRYQGSTYEQYF. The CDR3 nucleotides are TGCGCCAGCAGCCGATATCAGGGGTCGACCTACGAGCAGTACTTC.

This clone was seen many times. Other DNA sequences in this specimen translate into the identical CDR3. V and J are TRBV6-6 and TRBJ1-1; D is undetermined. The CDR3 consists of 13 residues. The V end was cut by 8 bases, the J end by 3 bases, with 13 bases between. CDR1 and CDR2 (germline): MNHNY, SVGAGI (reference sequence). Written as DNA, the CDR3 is TGTGCCAGCGGGAGAGGGCCGGACACTGAAGCTTTCTTT. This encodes CASGRGPDTEAFF.

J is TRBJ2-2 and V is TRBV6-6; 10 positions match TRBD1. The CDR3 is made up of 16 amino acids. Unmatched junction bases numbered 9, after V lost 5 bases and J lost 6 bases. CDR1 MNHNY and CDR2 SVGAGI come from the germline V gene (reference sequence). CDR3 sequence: CASSLRQGARPGELFF. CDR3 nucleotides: TGTGCCAGCAGTCTTCGACAGGGGGCGCGTCCCGGGGAGCTGTTTTTT.

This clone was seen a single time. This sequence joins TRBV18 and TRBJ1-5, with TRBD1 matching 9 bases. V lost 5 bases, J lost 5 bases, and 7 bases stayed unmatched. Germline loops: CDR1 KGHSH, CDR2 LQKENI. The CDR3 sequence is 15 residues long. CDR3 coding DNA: TGTGCCAGCTCAAGGACAGGGGATGGGGATCAGCCCCAGCATTTT. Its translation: CASSRTGDGDQPQHF. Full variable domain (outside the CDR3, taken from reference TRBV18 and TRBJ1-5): NAGVMQNPRHLVRRRGQEARLRCSPMKGHSHVYWYRQLPEEGLKFMVYLQKENIIDESGMPKERFSAEFPKEGPSILRIQQVVRGDSAAYFCASSRTGDGDQPQHFGDGTRLSIL.

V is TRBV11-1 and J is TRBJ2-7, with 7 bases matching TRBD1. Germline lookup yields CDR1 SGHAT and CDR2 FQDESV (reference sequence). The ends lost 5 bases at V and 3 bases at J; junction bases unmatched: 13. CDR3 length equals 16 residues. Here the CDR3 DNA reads TGTGCCAGCAGCCTAAGAGAGGGACAGCCTATCTACGAGCAGTACTTC. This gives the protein CASSLREGQPIYEQYF. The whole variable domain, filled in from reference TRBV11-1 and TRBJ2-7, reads EAEVAQSPRYKITEKSQAVAFWCDPISGHATLYWYRQILGQGPELLVQFQDESVVDDSQLPKDRFSAERLKGVDSTLKIQPAELGDSAMYLCASSLREGQPIYEQYFGPGTRLTVT.